The T cell receptor beta chain described here comes from a study of blood T cell repertoires in COVID-19 (dated by TCRdb to 2020 to 2021). Regarding the study in general: Samples covering the acute and convalescent phases of COVID-19 were provided by collaborators in the United States, Italy and Spain. HLA class I and class II types, where available, came from metadata supplied by the sample provider rather than from assay-based typing. The material from the prospective study consisted of cDNA or gDNA derived from T cells, B-cell-depleted T cells, or PBMCs. A freely available public database, intended as a resource for researchers studying the immune response to SARS-CoV-2, is where the repertoires were released. Nearly every sample came with metadata listing a de-identified subject ID, COVID-19 status, age in years and sex. Samples were obtained from the ongoing ImmuneRACE study (first 160 participants) and from some 1,300 subjects provided by 6 global collaborators. The dataset comprised deeply sampled blood TCRbeta repertoires from subjects exposed to, actively infected with, or recovered from COVID-19.

Reading the germline V gene (reference sequence) gives CDR1 SGHNT and CDR2 YYREEE. The junction shows trimming of 0 bases on V and 3 bases on J, plus 10 bases between the germline ends. The CDR3 covers 15 residues, taking in both the cysteine and the phenylalanine. Only CDR3 DNA remains: 45 bases, in frame from the first base. What the work shows at the level of the full study, not this receptor alone: The amount of clinical and demographic metadata varied by source and participant and was provided uncurated.

Comments on this clone: Its cognate antigen has yet to be identified. Base qualities are not provided; no much larger clone lies one nucleotide away.

TCRbeta CDR3 regions were amplified from genomic DNA by means of the immunoSEQ Assay, a bias-controlled multiplex PCR. The authors' pipeline ran thus. Nucleated cell counts per sample were estimated from amplification of reference gene primers within the assay. To quantify the absolute abundance of each unique TCRbeta CDR3 rearrangement, sequence reads were collapsed and filtered. For each sample, productive Simpson clonality was calculated by taking the square root of Simpson's diversity index across productive rearrangements. Sourced from immuneACCESS, this table was stored by TCRdb with only in-frame sequences that have V and J called. A share of the clones is absent; for the studies checked, an unresolved V gene accounts for under half, and the remainder has no known explanation. That table supplies the V and J calls and clone size; D and trimming were determined from the DNA. For this sample there are about 210,000 clones; roughly 85% appear just once. 4.9% of the sample is in the top ten clones.

Collaborating institutions collected whole blood in K2EDTA tubes following their own protocols. For TCRbeta analysis, collaborator samples were shipped as frozen whole blood, as isolated PBMCs, or as DNA extracted from either sample type. Material for sequencing was peripheral blood. The TCR sequence derives from a woman older than 75 with acute or convalescent COVID-19. The rearranged chain carries TRBV5-4 and TRBJ2-1; TRBD2 is a weak D gene call, 6 bases matching. The CDR3: CASSLVAGNYNEQFF. Here is the DNA: TGTGCCAGCAGCTTGGTGGCGGGAAACTACAATGAGCAGTTCTTC.